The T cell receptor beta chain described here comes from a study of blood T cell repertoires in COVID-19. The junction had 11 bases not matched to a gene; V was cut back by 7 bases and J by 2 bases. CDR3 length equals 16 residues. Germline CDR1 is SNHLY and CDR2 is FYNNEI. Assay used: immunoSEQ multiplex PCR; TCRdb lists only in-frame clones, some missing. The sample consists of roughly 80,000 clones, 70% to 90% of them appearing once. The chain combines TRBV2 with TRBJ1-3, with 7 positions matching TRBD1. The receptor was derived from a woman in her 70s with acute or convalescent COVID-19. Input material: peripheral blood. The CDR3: CASTQQQGIAGNTIYF. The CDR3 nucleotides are TGTGCCAGCACTCAACAACAGGGGATAGCTGGAAACACCATATATTTT.